This T cell receptor (beta chain) stems from a study of cytomegalovirus exposure and HLA in healthy donors. The PCR employed 60 Vbeta primers together with 13 Jbeta primers. The table came from immunoSEQ multiplex PCR; TCRdb's copy has only in-frame clones and leaves some out. The sample contains 150,000 to 200,000 clones, 77% of which appear only once. This clonotype was obtained from a woman in her thirties in good health and CMV-seronegative. The specimen was PBMCs.

The CDR3 is CASSLQGHYGYTF. The CDR3, as DNA: TGTGCCAGCAGTTTACAGGGGCACTATGGCTACACCTTC. The chain couples TRBV27 to TRBJ1-2; D may be TRBD1 (6 bases). Trimming removed 2 bases from V and 3 bases from J, with 7 bases in between. The CDR3 extends over 13 amino acids. Germline assignment: CDR1 MNHEY and CDR2 SMNVEV (reference sequence).